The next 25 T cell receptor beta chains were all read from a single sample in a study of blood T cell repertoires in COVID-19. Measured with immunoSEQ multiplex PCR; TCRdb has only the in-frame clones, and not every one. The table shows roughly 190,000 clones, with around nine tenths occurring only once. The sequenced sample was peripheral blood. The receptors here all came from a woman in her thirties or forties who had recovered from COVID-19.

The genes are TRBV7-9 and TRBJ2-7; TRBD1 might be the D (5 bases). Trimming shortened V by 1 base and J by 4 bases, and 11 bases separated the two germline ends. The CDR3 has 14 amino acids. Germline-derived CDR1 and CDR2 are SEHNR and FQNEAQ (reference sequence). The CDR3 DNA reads TGTGCCAGCAGCTTAGGGGGCGCGGAGTACGAGCAGTACTTC. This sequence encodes CASSLGGAEYEQYF.

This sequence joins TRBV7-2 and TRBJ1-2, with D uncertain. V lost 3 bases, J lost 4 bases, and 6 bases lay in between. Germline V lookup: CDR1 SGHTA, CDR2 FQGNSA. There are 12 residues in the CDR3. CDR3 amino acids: CASSFPRYGYTF. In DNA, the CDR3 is TGTGCCAGCAGCTTCCCTCGCTATGGCTACACCTTC.

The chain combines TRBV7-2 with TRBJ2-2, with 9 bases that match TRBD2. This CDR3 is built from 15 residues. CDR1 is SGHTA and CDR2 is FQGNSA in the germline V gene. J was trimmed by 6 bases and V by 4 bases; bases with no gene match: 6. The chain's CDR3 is CASSWSSGRSGELFF. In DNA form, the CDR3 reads TGTGCCAGCAGCTGGAGTAGCGGGAGATCCGGGGAGCTGTTTTTT.

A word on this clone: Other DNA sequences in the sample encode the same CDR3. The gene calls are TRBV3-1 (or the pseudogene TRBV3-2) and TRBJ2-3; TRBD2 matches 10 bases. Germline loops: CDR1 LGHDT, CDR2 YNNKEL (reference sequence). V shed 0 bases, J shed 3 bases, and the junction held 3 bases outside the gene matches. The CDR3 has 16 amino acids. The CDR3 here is CASSQDLAGVTDTQYF. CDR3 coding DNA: TGTGCCAGCAGCCAAGATCTAGCGGGAGTTACAGATACGCAGTATTTT.

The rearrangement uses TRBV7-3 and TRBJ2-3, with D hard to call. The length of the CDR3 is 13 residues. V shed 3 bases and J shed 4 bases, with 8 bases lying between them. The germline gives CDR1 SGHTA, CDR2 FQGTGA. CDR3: CASSFQIADTQYF. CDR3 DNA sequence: TGTGCCAGCAGCTTCCAGATCGCAGATACGCAGTATTTT.

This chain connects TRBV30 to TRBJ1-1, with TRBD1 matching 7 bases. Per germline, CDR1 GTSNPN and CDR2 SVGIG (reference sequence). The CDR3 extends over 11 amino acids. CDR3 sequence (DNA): TGTGCTGGGACAGTGAACACTGAAGCTTTCTTT. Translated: CAGTVNTEAFF. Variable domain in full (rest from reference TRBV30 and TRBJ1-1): SQTIHQWPATLVQPVGSPLSLECTVEGTSNPNLYWYRQAAGRGLQLLFYSVGIGQISSEVPQNLSASRPQDRQFILSSKKLLLSDSGFYLCAGTVNTEAFFGQGTRLTVV.

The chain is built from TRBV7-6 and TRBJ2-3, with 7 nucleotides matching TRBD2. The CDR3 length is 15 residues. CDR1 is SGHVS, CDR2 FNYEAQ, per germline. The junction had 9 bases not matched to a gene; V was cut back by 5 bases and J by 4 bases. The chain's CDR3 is CASSTRAGMADTQYF. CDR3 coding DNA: TGTGCCAGCAGCACAAGAGCGGGAATGGCAGATACGCAGTATTTT. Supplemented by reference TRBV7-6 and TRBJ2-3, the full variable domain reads GAGVSQSPRYKVTKRGQDVALRCDPISGHVSLYWYRQALGQGPEFLTYFNYEAQQDKSGLPNDRFSAERPEGSISTLTIQRTEQRDSAMYRCASSTRAGMADTQYFGPGTRLTVL.

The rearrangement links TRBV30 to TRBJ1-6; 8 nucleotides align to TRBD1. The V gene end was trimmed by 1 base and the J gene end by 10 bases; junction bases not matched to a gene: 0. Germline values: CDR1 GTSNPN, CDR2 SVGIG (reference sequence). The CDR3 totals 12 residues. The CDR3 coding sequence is TGTGCCTGGAGTGGGACAGGGTCACCCCTCCACTTT. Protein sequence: CAWSGTGSPLHF.

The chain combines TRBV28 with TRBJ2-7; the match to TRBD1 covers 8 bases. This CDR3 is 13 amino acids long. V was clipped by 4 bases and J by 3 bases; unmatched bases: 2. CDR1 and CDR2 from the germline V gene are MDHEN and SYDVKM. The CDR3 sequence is CASSSGQDYEQYF. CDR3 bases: TGTGCCAGCAGTTCGGGACAGGACTACGAGCAGTACTTC.

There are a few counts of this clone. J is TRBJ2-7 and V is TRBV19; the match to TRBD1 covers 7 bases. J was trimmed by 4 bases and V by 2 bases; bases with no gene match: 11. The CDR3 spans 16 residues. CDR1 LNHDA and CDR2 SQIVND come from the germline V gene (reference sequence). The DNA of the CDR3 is TGTGCCAGTAGTATACCCCCGGGCAGGGGGATGTACGAGCAGTACTTC. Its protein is CASSIPPGRGMYEQYF.

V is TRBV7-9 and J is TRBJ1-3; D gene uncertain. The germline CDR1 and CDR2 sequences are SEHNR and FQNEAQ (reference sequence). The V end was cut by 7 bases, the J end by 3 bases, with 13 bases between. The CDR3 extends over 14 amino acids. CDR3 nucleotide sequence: TGTGCCAGCATGGCGGCGGGAAGTGGAAACACCATATATTTT. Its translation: CASMAAGSGNTIYF.

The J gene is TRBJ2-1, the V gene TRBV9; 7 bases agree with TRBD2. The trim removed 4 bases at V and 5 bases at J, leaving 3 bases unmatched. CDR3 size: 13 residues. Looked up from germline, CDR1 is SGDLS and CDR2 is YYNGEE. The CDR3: CASSPGTNNEQFF. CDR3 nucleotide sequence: TGTGCCAGCAGCCCCGGGACTAACAATGAGCAGTTCTTC. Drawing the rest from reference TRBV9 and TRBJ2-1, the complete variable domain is DSGVTQTPKHLITATGQRVTLRCSPRSGDLSVYWYQQSLDQGLQFLIQYYNGEERAKGNILERFSAQQFPDLHSELNLSSLELGDSALYFCASSPGTNNEQFFGPGTRLTVL.

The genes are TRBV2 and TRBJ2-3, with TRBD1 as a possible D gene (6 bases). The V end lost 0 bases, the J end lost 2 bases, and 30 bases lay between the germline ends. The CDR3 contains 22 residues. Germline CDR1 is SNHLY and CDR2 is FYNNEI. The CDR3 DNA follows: TGTGCCAGCAGTGAAGCCCGGACGGATTCGGGGCGACCTTCAGGGGACACAGATACGCAGTATTTT. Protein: CASSEARTDSGRPSGDTDTQYF.

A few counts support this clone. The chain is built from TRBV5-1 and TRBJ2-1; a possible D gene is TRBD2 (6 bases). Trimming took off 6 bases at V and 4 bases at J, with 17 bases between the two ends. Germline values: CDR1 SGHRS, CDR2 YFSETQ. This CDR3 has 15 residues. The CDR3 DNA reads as TGCGCCAGCAAAGAGTCGGGACTTGGATACAATGAGCAGTTCTTC. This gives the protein CASKESGLGYNEQFF.

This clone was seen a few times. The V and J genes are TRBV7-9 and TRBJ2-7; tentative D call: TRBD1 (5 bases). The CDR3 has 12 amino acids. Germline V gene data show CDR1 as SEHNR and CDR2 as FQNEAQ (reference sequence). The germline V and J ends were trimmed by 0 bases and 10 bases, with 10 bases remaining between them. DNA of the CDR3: TGTGCCAGCAGCTTAGCGACAGACCATCAGTACTTC. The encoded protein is CASSLATDHQYF.

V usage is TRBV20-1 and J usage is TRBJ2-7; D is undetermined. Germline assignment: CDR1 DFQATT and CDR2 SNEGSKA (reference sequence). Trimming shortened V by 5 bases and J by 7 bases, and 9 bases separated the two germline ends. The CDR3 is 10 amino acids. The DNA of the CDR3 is TGCAGTGCTCCCCGAGAAGAGCAGTACTTC. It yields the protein CSAPREEQYF.

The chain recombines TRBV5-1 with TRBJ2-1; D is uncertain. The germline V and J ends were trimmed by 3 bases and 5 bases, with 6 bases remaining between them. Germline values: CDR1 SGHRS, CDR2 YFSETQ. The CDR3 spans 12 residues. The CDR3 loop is CASSSGHNEQFF. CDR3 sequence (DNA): TGCGCCAGCAGCTCCGGTCACAATGAGCAGTTCTTC.

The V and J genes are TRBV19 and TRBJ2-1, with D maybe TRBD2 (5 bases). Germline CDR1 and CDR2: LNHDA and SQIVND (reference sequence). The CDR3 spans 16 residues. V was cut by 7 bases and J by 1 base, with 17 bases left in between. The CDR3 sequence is CASTPYGEGSYNEQFF. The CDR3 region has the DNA TGTGCCAGTACCCCGTACGGGGAAGGGTCCTACAATGAGCAGTTCTTC. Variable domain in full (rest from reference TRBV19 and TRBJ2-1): DGGITQSPKYLFRKEGQNVTLSCEQNLNHDAMYWYRQDPGQGLRLIYYSQIVNDFQKGDIAEGYSVSREKKESFPLTVTSAQKNPTAFYLCASTPYGEGSYNEQFFGPGTRLTVL.

The CDR3 DNA follows: TGTGCCATCAAGGAGACTAGCGGGAACACCGGGGAGCTGTTTTTT. It translates to CAIKETSGNTGELFF. The chain joins TRBV10-3 to TRBJ2-2; 9 bases agree with TRBD2. In germline, CDR1 is ENHRY, CDR2 SYGVKD. Trimming took 7 bases from V and 1 from J; bases not matched to a gene: 4. CDR3 size: 15 residues.

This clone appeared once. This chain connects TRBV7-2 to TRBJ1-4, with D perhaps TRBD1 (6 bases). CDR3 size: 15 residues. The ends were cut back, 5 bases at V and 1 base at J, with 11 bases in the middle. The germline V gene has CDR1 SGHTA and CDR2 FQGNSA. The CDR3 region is CASSQRGGTNEKLFF. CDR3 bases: TGTGCCAGCAGCCAGAGAGGGGGAACTAATGAAAAACTGTTTTTT.

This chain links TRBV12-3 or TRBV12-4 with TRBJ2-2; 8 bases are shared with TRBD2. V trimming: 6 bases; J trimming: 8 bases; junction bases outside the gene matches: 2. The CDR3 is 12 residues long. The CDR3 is CASRRGRGELFF. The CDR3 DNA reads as TGTGCCAGCAGACGCGGGAGGGGGGAGCTGTTTTTT.

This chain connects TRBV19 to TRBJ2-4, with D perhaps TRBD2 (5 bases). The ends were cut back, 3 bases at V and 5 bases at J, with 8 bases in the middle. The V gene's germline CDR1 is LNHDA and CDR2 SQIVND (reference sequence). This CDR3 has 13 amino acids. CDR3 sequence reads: CASSIAGENIQYF. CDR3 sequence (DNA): TGTGCCAGTAGTATCGCGGGTGAAAACATTCAGTACTTC.

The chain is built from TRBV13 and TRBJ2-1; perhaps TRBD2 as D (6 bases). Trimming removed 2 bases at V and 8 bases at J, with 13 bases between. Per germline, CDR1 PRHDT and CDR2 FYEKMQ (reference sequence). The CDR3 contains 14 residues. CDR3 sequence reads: CASSLNGGRHEQFF. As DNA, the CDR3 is TGTGCCAGCAGCTTAAATGGAGGGAGACATGAGCAGTTCTTC.

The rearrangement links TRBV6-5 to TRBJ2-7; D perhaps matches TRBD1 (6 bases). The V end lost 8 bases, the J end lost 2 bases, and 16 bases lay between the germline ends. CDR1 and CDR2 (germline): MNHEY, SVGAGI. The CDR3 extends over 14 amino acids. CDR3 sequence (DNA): TGTGCCAGCGGGGAGACAGGACTCCCCTACGAGCAGTACTTC. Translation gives CASGETGLPYEQYF.

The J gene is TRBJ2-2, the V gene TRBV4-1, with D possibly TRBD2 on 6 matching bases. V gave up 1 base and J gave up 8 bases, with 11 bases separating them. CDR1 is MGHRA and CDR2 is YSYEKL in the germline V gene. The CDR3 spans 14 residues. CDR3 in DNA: TGCGCCAGCAGCCAAGGAGGGACTGGAGGGGAGCTGTTTTTT. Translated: CASSQGGTGGELFF.